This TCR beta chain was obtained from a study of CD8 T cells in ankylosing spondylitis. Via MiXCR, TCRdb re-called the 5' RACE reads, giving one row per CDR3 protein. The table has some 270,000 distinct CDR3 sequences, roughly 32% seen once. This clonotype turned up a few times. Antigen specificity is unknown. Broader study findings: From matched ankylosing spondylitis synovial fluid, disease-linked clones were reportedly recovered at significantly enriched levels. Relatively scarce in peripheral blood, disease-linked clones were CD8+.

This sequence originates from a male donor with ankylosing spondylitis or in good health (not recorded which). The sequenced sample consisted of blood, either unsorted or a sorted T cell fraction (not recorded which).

The CDR3 nucleotides read TGTGCCATCAGTGAGCGGTTGGGACCAAACGGGGAAAAACTGTTTTTT. It yields the protein CAISERLGPNGEKLFF. The chain has TRBV10-3 and TRBJ1-4; the D gene is possibly TRBD1 (5 bases). There are 16 residues in the CDR3. Trimming removed 2 bases from V and 8 bases from J, with 18 bases in between. The germline V gene encodes CDR1 ENHRY and CDR2 SYGVKD.